This T cell receptor beta chain was found in a study of blood T cells in healthy people across ages. This clonotype has a handful of counts. PCR was performed a second time for about 6 to 11 cycles using a sample-barcoded 5' primer and a J-beta primer mix. A 12-random-nucleotide template-switch adaptor tagged each cDNA molecule. TCRdb re-analysed the 5' RACE reads in MiXCR, keeping a single row per CDR3 protein. The profile covers 1.5 million to 2 million distinct CDR3 sequences, with about 30% appearing a single time and about 8% taken by the ten largest. Healthy Caucasian individuals from Russia aged about 6 to 100 served as donors. This CDR3 is built from 14 residues. Deletions cut 4 bases from V and 5 bases from J, with 14 bases between. The germline V gene encodes CDR1 SGDLS and CDR2 YYNGEE.

This chain joins TRBV9 and TRBJ2-3, with a possible D match to TRBD2 (6 bases). The sequenced sample consisted of blood. The origin of this receptor is a woman aged 25 to 39 in good health. CDR3 amino acids: CASSSPVGGDTQYF. The CDR3 nucleotides are TGTGCCAGCAGCTCCCCGGTGGGAGGAGATACGCAGTATTTT.